The 18 T cell receptor beta chains in this list originate from one sample, sequenced in a study of vaccination and CD4 T cells after COVID-19. Treatment reported: approximately 9-day PBMC culture with coronavirus spike peptide pools or control peptides (ViraFEST assay). Cultured CD4+ T cell DNA underwent sequencing with the Oncomine TCR Beta short-read assay. MiXCR, applied by TCRdb to the PCR reads, yields one record per CDR3 protein. This repertoire shows 15,000 or so distinct CDR3 sequences, 45% to 50% found once; its top ten account for 10% to 15%. No cognate antigen is known for these TCRs. Sample: CD4+ T cells from blood, cultured in vitro. The receptors here all came from a human donor who had recovered from COVID-19.

This clonotype has a handful of counts. The chain joins TRBV19 to TRBJ1-5, with 12 bases matching TRBD1. Trimming at V came to 5 bases and at J to 2 bases, leaving 13 bases not matched to a gene. Germline values: CDR1 LNHDA, CDR2 SQIVND (reference sequence). The CDR3 covers 19 residues. CDR3 residues: CASSPLPGQGARGNQPQHF. DNA of the CDR3: TGTGCCAGTAGTCCACTCCCGGGACAGGGGGCGCGTGGCAATCAGCCCCAGCATTTT.

The V and J genes are TRBV30 and TRBJ1-5; possibly TRBD1 for D (6 bases). The germline V and J ends were trimmed by 2 bases and 6 bases, with 20 bases remaining between them. The CDR3 has 16 residues. CDR1 GTSNPN and CDR2 SVGIG come from the germline V gene (reference sequence). Written as DNA, the CDR3 is TGTGCCTGGAGTTCAGGCGGTGGGGGGCGATCTCAGCCCCAGCATTTT. This gives the protein CAWSSGGGGRSQPQHF.

This clonotype was seen only a few times. This rearrangement joins TRBV7-2 to TRBJ2-7; 9 bases fit TRBD2. V was pared by 2 bases and J by 5 bases, with 7 bases of the junction left unmatched. The length of the CDR3 is 15 residues. Looked up from germline, CDR1 is SGHTA and CDR2 is FQGNSA. This chain's CDR3 is CASSLFAGGPNEQYF. The CDR3 DNA reads as TGTGCCAGCAGCTTATTTGCGGGAGGGCCCAACGAGCAGTACTTC.

By sample fraction, this clonotype is medium-sized. This chain uses TRBV6-9 with TRBJ2-1, with 9 positions matching TRBD1. The V and J ends lost 0 bases and 4 bases, in that order; junction bases with no gene match: 16. The CDR3 sequence is 20 residues long. CDR1 is MNHGY, CDR2 SVAAGI, per germline. Here the CDR3 reads CASSYSPTPADRGNYNEQFF. In nucleotides, the CDR3 is TGTGCCAGCAGTTATTCCCCAACCCCCGCGGACAGGGGCAATTACAATGAGCAGTTCTTC.

V and J are TRBV20-1 and TRBJ1-1, with D uncertain. CDR3 length: 13 residues. Trimming took off 3 bases at V and 5 bases at J, with 13 bases between the two ends. The V gene's germline CDR1 is DFQATT and CDR2 SNEGSKA (reference sequence). CDR3 protein: CSASLLRETEAFF. The CDR3, as DNA: TGCAGTGCTAGCCTTCTTAGGGAGACTGAAGCTTTCTTT.

This clonotype was counted a few times. The chain recombines TRBV6-5 with TRBJ1-5; D is unresolved. This CDR3 is built from 13 residues. V lost 2 bases and J lost 4, with 6 bases in between. Looked up from germline, CDR1 is MNHEY and CDR2 is SVGAGI. The CDR3 loop reads CASSYRLNQPQHF. For the CDR3, the DNA is TGTGCCAGCAGTTACAGGCTAAATCAGCCCCAGCATTTT.

This clonotype was observed a few times. The chain uses TRBV19 and TRBJ1-6; 8 nucleotides match TRBD1. V dropped 7 bases and J dropped 4; count of bases not matched to a gene: 3. Germline loops: CDR1 LNHDA, CDR2 SQIVND (reference sequence). The CDR3 runs 14 residues. CDR3 sequence: CASTRTGYNSPLHF. The CDR3 nucleotides read TGTGCCAGTACGCGGACAGGGTATAATTCACCCCTCCACTTT.

The chain combines TRBV24-1 with TRBJ2-1; 9 nucleotides align to TRBD2. The V gene end was trimmed by 6 bases and the J gene end by 10 bases; junction bases not matched to a gene: 12. The CDR3 has 15 amino acids. CDR1 KGHDR and CDR2 SFDVKD come from the germline V gene. The CDR3 DNA sequence: TGTGCCACCAGTTATAGCGGGGGCCCCCAATGGGAGCAGTTCTTC. Its translation: CATSYSGGPQWEQFF.

The rearrangement links TRBV27 to TRBJ1-2; D might be TRBD1 (6 bases). This CDR3 is 13 amino acids long. Germline CDR1 MNHEY, CDR2 SMNVEV (reference sequence). V lost 5 bases to trimming and J lost 4 bases, with 11 bases between them. The CDR3 nucleotides read TGTGCCAGCAGTCCCCTGGACAGCTATGGCTACACCTTC. Protein product: CASSPLDSYGYTF.

The V gene is TRBV6-1, the J gene TRBJ1-6; D may be TRBD1 (5 bases). Trimming removed 8 bases at V and 5 bases at J, with 13 bases between. Per the germline V gene, CDR1 is MNHNS and CDR2 is SASEGT. This CDR3 contains 14 residues. The CDR3 DNA is TGTGCCAGCCAGGGAAGACCCAATAATTCACCCCTCCACTTT. The encoded protein is CASQGRPNNSPLHF.

V and J are TRBV7-2 and TRBJ2-5, with TRBD2 matching over 7 bases. With 4 bases clipped from V and 5 bases from J, the junction kept 10 bases outside the gene matches. CDR1 is SGHTA and CDR2 is FQGNSA in the germline V gene. The CDR3 sequence is 15 residues long. CDR3 sequence reads: CASSWGGGSWETQYF. The CDR3 DNA is TGTGCCAGCAGCTGGGGAGGCGGGAGTTGGGAGACCCAGTACTTC.

This chain uses TRBV19 with TRBJ1-5; D is uncertain. CDR1 LNHDA and CDR2 SQIVND come from the germline V gene (reference sequence). V shed 1 base and J shed 5 bases, with 9 bases lying between them. The CDR3 runs 14 residues. The CDR3 reads CASSIVRGDQPQHF. The CDR3 region has the DNA TGTGCCAGTAGTATAGTCCGGGGTGATCAGCCCCAGCATTTT.

The genes are TRBV12-3 or TRBV12-4 and TRBJ2-5, with 7 bases matching TRBD2. The CDR3 contains 14 residues. Trimming cost V 3 bases and J 1 base; bases outside gene matches: 2. CDR3 bases: TGTGCCAGCAGTTTTGGGGGGGGCCAAGAGACCCAGTACTTC. This translates into CASSFGGGQETQYF.

The rearrangement links TRBV5-1 to TRBJ2-2; D is uncertain. V was clipped by 0 bases and J by 2 bases, with 8 bases between them. This CDR3 comprises 15 residues. Per the germline V gene, CDR1 is SGHRS and CDR2 is YFSETQ. CDR3 loop: CASSLAPRNTGELFF. The CDR3 DNA reads as TGCGCCAGCAGCTTGGCGCCACGTAACACCGGGGAGCTGTTTTTT.

In this sample, this clonotype turned up once. This chain links TRBV11-3 with TRBJ1-1, with TRBD1 as a possible D gene (6 bases). The V end was cut by 1 base, the J end by 6 bases, with 12 bases between. This CDR3 contains 14 residues. In germline, CDR1 is SGHNT, CDR2 YENEEA. CDR3: CASSLGNREAEAFF. For the CDR3, the DNA is TGTGCCAGCAGCTTAGGCAACAGGGAGGCTGAAGCTTTCTTT.

The chain carries TRBV12-3 or TRBV12-4 and TRBJ2-3; the match to TRBD2 covers 9 bases. CDR3 length: 21 amino acids. Trimming removed 0 bases from V and 6 bases from J; junction bases left unmatched: 22. In DNA form, the CDR3 reads TGTGCCAGCAGTTTAGCGAGGGGGACAGCCTTCTCTAGCGGGAACGAGGATACGCAGTATTTT. It specifies CASSLARGTAFSSGNEDTQYF.

This chain links TRBV6-1 with TRBJ1-6, with D unclear. CDR1 is MNHNS, CDR2 SASEGT, per germline. The CDR3 runs to 12 residues. V was clipped by 5 bases and J by 10 bases, with 9 bases between them. CDR3 coding DNA: TGTGCCAGCAGTCTGGCGGGCTCACCCCTCCACTTT. The encoded protein is CASSLAGSPLHF.

There are a few counts of this clonotype. This CDR3 reads CSAPREATNEKLFF. The CDR3 DNA is TGCAGTGCTCCCCGCGAGGCAACTAATGAAAAACTGTTTTTT. This chain joins TRBV20-1 and TRBJ1-4; no definite D call. Trimming left V 5 bases short and J 0 bases short, with 10 bases between. This CDR3 is 14 amino acids long. The germline gives CDR1 DFQATT, CDR2 SNEGSKA (reference sequence).